These 19 T cell receptor beta chains were all obtained from the same sample, sequenced in a study of T cells in Graves' hyperthyroidism and ophthalmopathy. Researchers took RNA transcripts and amplified the TCR beta CDR3 regions from them. An initial round of RT-PCR targeting the TCR CDR3 relied on the HTBI primer set. Via MiXCR, TCRdb re-called the multiplex PCR reads, giving one row per CDR3 protein. Found here are some 50,000 distinct CDR3 sequences, roughly 50% of them singletons; the top ten hold approximately 9%. Sample: blood. The receptors come from a woman between 50 and 59 years old with Graves' ophthalmopathy.

Of note for this clonotype: An end of the junction differs from the germline gene, which may be a read error. This rearrangement joins TRBV10-3 to TRBJ1-2, with 7 bases matching TRBD1. The CDR3 loop spans 14 amino acids. CDR1 and CDR2 from the germline V gene are ENHRY and SYGVKD. The CDR3 loop reads CSTGGNRGVYGHTF. The CDR3 region has the DNA TGTTCCACTGGCGGGAACAGGGGCGTATATGGCCACACCTTC.

The sample holds many counts of this clonotype. The V call is TRBV3-1, the J call TRBJ1-6; D perhaps matches TRBD1 (5 bases). Trimming pared 1 base from V and 14 bases from J, leaving 9 bases between. The CDR3 has 12 amino acids. Germline V gene sequence: CDR1 LGHDT, CDR2 YNNKEL (reference sequence). The CDR3 region is CASSQGGFTLHF. The DNA for the CDR3 is TGTGCCAGCAGCCAAGGGGGGTTCACCCTCCACTTT. Using reference TRBV3-1 and TRBJ1-6 for the parts outside the CDR3, the full variable domain is DTAVSQTPKYLVTQMGNDKSIKCEQNLGHDTMYWYKQDSKKFLKIMFSYNNKELIINETVPNRFSPKSPDKAHLNLHINSLELGDSAVYFCASSQGGFTLHFGNGTRLTVT.

The J gene is TRBJ2-1, the V gene TRBV20-1; 10 bases agree with TRBD2. Germline CDR1 is DFQATT and CDR2 is SNEGSKA (reference sequence). The V segment lost 2 bases and the J segment 6 bases; nucleotides outside the gene matches: 1. The CDR3 is made up of 13 amino acids. CDR3 in amino acids: CSARLAGANEQFF. DNA for the CDR3: TGCAGTGCTAGACTAGCGGGGGCCAATGAGCAGTTCTTC.

The V call is TRBV28, the J call TRBJ1-6; D remains unclear. The CDR3 consists of 15 residues. V was cut by 2 bases and J by 3 bases, with 8 bases left in between. Per the germline V gene, CDR1 is MDHEN and CDR2 is SYDVKM. The CDR3 coding sequence is TGTGCCAGCAGTTTAGGTGGCTTCTATAATTCACCCCTCCACTTT. Translation: CASSLGGFYNSPLHF.

A single count supports this clonotype. CDR3 nucleotides: TGTGCCAGCGTGTGGACAGGGGGCTCCGAGCATTTT. This gives the protein CASVWTGGSEHF. V usage is TRBV2 and J usage is TRBJ1-5; 11 bases are shared with TRBD1. Germline V gives CDR1 SNHLY, CDR2 FYNNEI. The CDR3 totals 12 residues. V shed 8 bases, J shed 14 bases, and the junction held 8 bases outside the gene matches.

This clonotype came up a few times. This chain uses TRBV19 with TRBJ1-3; 7 bases match TRBD1. V was pared by 11 bases and J by 1 base, with 11 bases of the junction left unmatched. Germline values: CDR1 LNHDA, CDR2 SQIVND (reference sequence). The length of the CDR3 is 15 residues. The CDR3 region has the DNA TGTGCCTGGAGTGGAGACAGGGCGTCTGGAAACACCATATATTTT. Translated, it gives CAWSGDRASGNTIYF. Supplemented by reference TRBV19 and TRBJ1-3, the full variable domain reads DGGITQSPKYLFRKEGQNVTLSCEQNLNHDAMYWYRQDPGQGLRLIYYSQIVNDFQKGDIAEGYSVSREKKESFPLTVTSAQKNPTAFYLCAWSGDRASGNTIYFGEGSWLTVV.

This clonotype was detected many times. V and J are TRBV5-4 and TRBJ2-7, with D uncertain. Trimming cost V 6 bases and J 6 bases, with 16 bases left between them. This CDR3 is built from 13 residues. Germline values: CDR1 SGHNT, CDR2 YYREEE (reference sequence). CDR3 coding DNA: TGTGCCAGCACAAAACCGCCGGGTGGCGAGCAGTACTTC. Its protein is CASTKPPGGEQYF.

This clonotype was found a few times. The conserved phenylalanine or tryptophan is not found at the CDR3 terminus, so this likely reflects a read error. Because the CDR3's place on the DNA is in doubt, the DNA is left out and the CDR3 is given as listed by TCRdb. This CDR3 is CSAMGTGFFY. The chain couples TRBV20-1 to TRBJ1-4; whether TRBD1, the table's D call, matches the DNA was not checked. CDR1 and CDR2 (germline): DFQATT, SNEGSKA (reference sequence). Including both end residues, the CDR3 is 10 amino acids long.

The J gene is TRBJ2-3, the V gene TRBV7-2; 10 positions agree with TRBD2. This CDR3 has 15 amino acids. Trimming at V came to 3 bases and at J to 11 bases, leaving 11 bases not matched to a gene. The germline gives CDR1 SGHTA, CDR2 FQGNSA. CDR3 in amino acids: CASSFSSGGYNEQYF. The DNA for the CDR3 is TGTGCCAGCAGCTTCTCTAGCGGGGGATACAATGAGCAGTATTTT.

Notes on this clonotype: The conserved phenylalanine or tryptophan is not found at the CDR3 terminus, so this likely reflects a read error. J is TRBJ1-1 and V is TRBV20-1; 10 nucleotides agree with TRBD1. The CDR3 is 15 amino acids. Germline lookup yields CDR1 DFQATT and CDR2 SNEGSKA (reference sequence). Germline trimming cut 3 bases from V and 5 bases from J; bases unmatched to any gene: 9. The CDR3 DNA is TGCAGTGCTAGTCGAGGGGGGACAGGGGAGACTGAAGCTTTCGTT. Translation gives CSASRGGTGETEAFV.

This clonotype was counted many times. This chain joins TRBV7-9 and TRBJ2-5; unclear D gene. The CDR3 runs 13 residues. V lost 1 base and J lost 9, with 12 bases in between. CDR1 is SEHNR, CDR2 FQNEAQ, per germline (reference sequence). For the CDR3, the DNA is TGTGCCAGCAGCTTAGAAGGTGTCATGCCCCAGTACTTC. This sequence encodes CASSLEGVMPQYF.

As for this clonotype: Sequence at one end of the junction differs from germline and may be a read error. The chain carries TRBV2 and TRBJ2-7, with D tentatively TRBD2 (6 bases). The CDR3 totals 12 residues. Germline V lookup: CDR1 SNHLY, CDR2 FYNNEI. In DNA form, the CDR3 reads TGTGCCAGCATGGACATGCGGGACGAGCTGTACTTC. This encodes CASMDMRDELYF.

The rearrangement uses TRBV29-1 and TRBJ2-3, with D maybe TRBD1 (6 bases). The DNA end is more similar to TRBJ1-5, so the J call may be wrong. The CDR3 covers 15 residues. The germline CDR1 and CDR2 sequences are SQVTM and ANQGSEA. This CDR3 reads CSGQRGGRGTDTQHF. In nucleotides, the CDR3 is TGCAGCGGCCAGCGGGGGGGCCGAGGCACAGATACGCAGCATTTT.

The chain's CDR3 is CASSPGTGGTDTQYF. CDR3 DNA sequence: TGTGCCAGCAGCCCAGGGACAGGGGGCACAGATACGCAGTATTTT. The chain is built from TRBV7-9 and TRBJ2-3, with TRBD1 matching 10 bases. CDR1 is SEHNR and CDR2 is FQNEAQ in the germline V gene (reference sequence). The CDR3 loop spans 15 amino acids. The junction had 3 bases not matched to a gene; V was cut back by 5 bases and J by 1 base.

This clonotype was found many times. V is TRBV19 and J is TRBJ2-7, with D perhaps TRBD1 or TRBD2 (5 bases each). This CDR3 has 14 residues. The V gene's germline CDR1 is LNHDA and CDR2 SQIVND (reference sequence). V was cut by 5 bases and J by 8 bases, with 19 bases left in between. The CDR3, as DNA: TGTGCCAGTAGTTTTCAGGGAGCTTCGGAACAGCAGTACTTC. Its protein is CASSFQGASEQQYF.

By proportion, this clonotype is medium-sized (0.01 to 0.1%). The rearrangement uses TRBV2 and TRBJ2-7; D not certain. Germline assignment: CDR1 SNHLY and CDR2 FYNNEI. V was trimmed by 7 bases and J by 4 bases, leaving 5 bases between them. The CDR3 runs to 10 residues. CDR3 in DNA: TGTGCCAGCAACGGTTACGAGCAGTACTTC. Its translation: CASNGYEQYF.

The gene calls are TRBV7-9 and TRBJ1-2; no clear D. This CDR3 comprises 11 residues. Germline V gene data show CDR1 as SEHNR and CDR2 as FQNEAQ (reference sequence). The V end was cut by 4 bases, the J end by 2 bases, with 2 bases between. CDR3 amino acids: CASSSNYGYTF. Here the CDR3 DNA reads TGTGCCAGCAGCTCCAACTATGGCTACACCTTC.

This clonotype showed up many times. CDR3 DNA: TGTGCCAGCAGCCTGACAGGACACTCCTACGAGCAGTACTTC. This gives the protein CASSLTGHSYEQYF. The J gene is TRBJ2-7, the V gene TRBV5-6, with D maybe TRBD1 (6 bases). The CDR3 is 14 residues long. The germline V gene encodes CDR1 SGHDT and CDR2 YYEEEE. Trimming left V 4 bases short and J 0 bases short, with 11 bases between.

Regarding this clonotype: At one end the junction does not follow the germline gene, possibly because of a read error. The chain combines TRBV9 with TRBJ2-2; D perhaps matches TRBD2 (5 bases). This CDR3 comprises 15 residues. The germline V gene encodes CDR1 SGDLS and CDR2 YYNGEE. DNA of the CDR3: TGTGCCAGCAGCGTAGGTGTAGTGAACACCGGGGAGCTGTACTTC. As protein: CASSVGVVNTGELYF.